Listed below are T cell receptor beta chains from one sample, sequenced in a study of technical replicates of blood from a few donors. Only in-frame clones appear in the TCRdb table, and some are missing; sequencing was by immunoSEQ multiplex PCR. The sample lists about 82,000 clones; around 94% were seen once. Source material: T cells isolated from PBMCs. The receptors stem from a human donor in good health. Each CDR3 is given with its conserved first and last residue. The D gene is left open where the match is weak. Size values are once, few and many counts, or a class for expanded clones, and some rows have none.

D	V	J	size	DNA	CDR3
TRBD2	TRBV29-1	TRBJ2-7	once	TGCAGCGTTGAACGACTAGCTTCCTACGAGCAGTACTTC	CSVERLASYEQYF
TRBD1	TRBV10-1	TRBJ1-4	NA	TGCGCCAGCAGTCCCTTGACAGGGGAGGCTAATGAAAAACTGTTTTTT	CASSPLTGEANEKLFF
TRBD1	TRBV6-5	TRBJ1-1	NA	TGTGCCAGCAGACTCCTTGACAGGGGGAACACTGAAGCTTTCTTT	CASRLLDRGNTEAFF
TRBD2	TRBV5-1	TRBJ2-3	NA	TGCGCCAGCACCCCATCGGGGGGGGGCACAGATACGCAGTATTTT	CASTPSGGGTDTQYF
NA	TRBV9	TRBJ2-7	NA	TGTGCCAGCAGCGTAAACGCCGGGGGTGCCTACGAGCAGTACTTC	CASSVNAGGAYEQYF
NA	TRBV4-2	TRBJ2-5	NA	TGTGCCAGCAGCCAAGAATATATTGAGACCCAGTACTTC	CASSQEYIETQYF
TRBD1	TRBV7-2	TRBJ2-7	NA	TGTGCCAGCAGCCCCCGGTCGGGACAGGGGGCGTACGAGCAGTACTTC	CASSPRSGQGAYEQYF
NA	TRBV4-2	TRBJ1-2	NA	TGTGCCAGCAGCCAAAAAGAACGCGTCCTGTATGGCTACACCTTC	CASSQKERVLYGYTF
TRBD1	TRBV9	TRBJ2-7	NA	TGTGCCAGCAGCGTAGCTGCAGGGACAGGAAACGAGCAGTACTTC	CASSVAAGTGNEQYF
NA	TRBV28	TRBJ2-7	NA	TGTGCCAGCAGTTCTACCCAATACGAGCAGTACTTC	CASSSTQYEQYF
TRBD1	TRBV15	TRBJ2-6	NA	TGTGCCACCAGCAGAGATTGGACAGGGACTGGGGCCAACGTCCTGACTTTC	CATSRDWTGTGANVLTF
TRBD1	TRBV11-2	TRBJ2-3	NA	TGTGCCAGCAGCCCCGGACAGGGGGCAAAGTCGTCGGAGTATTTT	CASSPGQGAKSSEYF
NA	TRBV11-2	TRBJ1-2	NA	TGTGCCAGCAGCCCCCACGGGTATGGCTACACCTTC	CASSPHGYGYTF
TRBD1	TRBV7-3	TRBJ1-1	NA	TGTGCCAGCAGCACGTCCGGGACAGGGCAAACTGAAGCTTTCTTT	CASSTSGTGQTEAFF
TRBD2	TRBV9	TRBJ2-3	NA	TGTGCCAGCAGCATCGGGACTAGCGGGCGGAAGGAGAGCACAGATACGCAGTATTTT	CASSIGTSGRKESTDTQYF
TRBD1	TRBV28	TRBJ1-2	NA	TGTGCCAGCAGCCAGGGGGCCTATGGCTACACCTTC	CASSQGAYGYTF
NA	TRBV9	TRBJ1-1	NA	TGTGCCAGCAGCGTGATACAGGCGTGGAGCACTGAAGCTTTCTTT	CASSVIQAWSTEAFF
TRBD2	TRBV9	TRBJ2-7	NA	TGTGCCAGCAGCGGGGGACTAGCGGGGGCCTACGAGCAGTACTTC	CASSGGLAGAYEQYF
NA	TRBV6-4	TRBJ2-7	NA	TGTGCCAGCAGTGCCGAGATAAGTCACGAGCAGTACTTC	CASSAEISHEQYF
NA	TRBV30	TRBJ2-3	once	TGTGCCTGGAGTGGTCACCTGGGACTTTCCACAGATACGCAGTATTTT	CAWSGHLGLSTDTQYF
TRBD2	TRBV7-8	TRBJ2-5	NA	TGTGCCAGCAGCGCTTTAGCGGGCCAAGAGACCCAGTACTTC	CASSALAGQETQYF
NA	TRBV10-3	TRBJ1-2	NA	TGTGCCATCAGTAACGGGGAGTATGGCTACACCTTC	CAISNGEYGYTF